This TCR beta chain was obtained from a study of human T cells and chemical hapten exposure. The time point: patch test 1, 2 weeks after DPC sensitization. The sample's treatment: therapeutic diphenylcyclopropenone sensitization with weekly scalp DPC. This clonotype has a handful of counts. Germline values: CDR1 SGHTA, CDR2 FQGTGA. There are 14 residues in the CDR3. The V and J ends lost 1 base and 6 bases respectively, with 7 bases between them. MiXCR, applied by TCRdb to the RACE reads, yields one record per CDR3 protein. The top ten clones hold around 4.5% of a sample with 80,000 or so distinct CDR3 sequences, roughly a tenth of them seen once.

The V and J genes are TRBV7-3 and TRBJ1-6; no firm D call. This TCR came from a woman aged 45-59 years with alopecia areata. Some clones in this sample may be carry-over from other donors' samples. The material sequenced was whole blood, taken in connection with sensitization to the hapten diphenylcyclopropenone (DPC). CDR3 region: CASSLNGPNSPLHF. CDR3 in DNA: TGTGCCAGCAGCTTAAATGGTCCTAATTCACCCCTCCACTTT.